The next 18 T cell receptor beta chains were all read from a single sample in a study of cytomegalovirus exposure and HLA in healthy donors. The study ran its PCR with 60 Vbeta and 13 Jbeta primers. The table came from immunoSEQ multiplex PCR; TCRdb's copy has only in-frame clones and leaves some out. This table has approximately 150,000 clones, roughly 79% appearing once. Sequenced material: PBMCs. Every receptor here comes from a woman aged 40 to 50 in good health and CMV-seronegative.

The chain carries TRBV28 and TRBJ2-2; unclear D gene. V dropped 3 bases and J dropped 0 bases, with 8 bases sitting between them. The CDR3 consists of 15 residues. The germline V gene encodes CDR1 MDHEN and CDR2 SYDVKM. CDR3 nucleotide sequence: TGTGCCAGCAGTTTTAGCCTCGCGAACACCGGGGAGCTGTTTTTT. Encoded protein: CASSFSLANTGELFF.

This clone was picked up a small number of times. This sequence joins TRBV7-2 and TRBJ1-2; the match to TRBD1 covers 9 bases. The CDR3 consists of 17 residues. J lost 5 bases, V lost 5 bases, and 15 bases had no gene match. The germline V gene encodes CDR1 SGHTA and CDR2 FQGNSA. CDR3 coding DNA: TGTGCCAGCAGCCGAAGCGGTTTAGGGACAGGGACATATGGCTACACCTTC. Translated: CASSRSGLGTGTYGYTF.

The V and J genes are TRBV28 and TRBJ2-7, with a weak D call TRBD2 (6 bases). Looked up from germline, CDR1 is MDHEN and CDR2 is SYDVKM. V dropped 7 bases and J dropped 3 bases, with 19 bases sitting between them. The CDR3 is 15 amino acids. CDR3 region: CASNLGGAAGYEQYF. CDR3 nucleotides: TGTGCCAGCAATCTGGGAGGTGCGGCTGGCTACGAGCAGTACTTC.

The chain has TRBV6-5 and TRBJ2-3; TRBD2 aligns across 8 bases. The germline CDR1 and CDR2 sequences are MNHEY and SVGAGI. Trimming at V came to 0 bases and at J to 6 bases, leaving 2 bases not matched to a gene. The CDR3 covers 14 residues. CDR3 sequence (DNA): TGTGCCAGCAGTTACTCTAGCGGGACGGATACGCAGTATTTT. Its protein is CASSYSSGTDTQYF.

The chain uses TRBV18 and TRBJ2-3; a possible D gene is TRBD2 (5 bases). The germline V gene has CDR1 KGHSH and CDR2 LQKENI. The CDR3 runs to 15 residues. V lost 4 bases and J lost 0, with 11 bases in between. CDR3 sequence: CASSQTGTSTDTQYF. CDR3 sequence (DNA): TGTGCCAGCTCACAGACGGGAACCAGCACAGATACGCAGTATTTT. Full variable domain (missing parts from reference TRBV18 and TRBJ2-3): NAGVMQNPRHLVRRRGQEARLRCSPMKGHSHVYWYRQLPEEGLKFMVYLQKENIIDESGMPKERFSAEFPKEGPSILRIQQVVRGDSAAYFCASSQTGTSTDTQYFGPGTRLTVL.

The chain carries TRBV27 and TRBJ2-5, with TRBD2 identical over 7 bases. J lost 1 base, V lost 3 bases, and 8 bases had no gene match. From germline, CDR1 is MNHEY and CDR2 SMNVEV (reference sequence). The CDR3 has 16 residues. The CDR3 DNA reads TGTGCCAGCAGTTTCCTTTCCGCTAGCGGCCAAGAGACCCAGTACTTC. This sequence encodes CASSFLSASGQETQYF.

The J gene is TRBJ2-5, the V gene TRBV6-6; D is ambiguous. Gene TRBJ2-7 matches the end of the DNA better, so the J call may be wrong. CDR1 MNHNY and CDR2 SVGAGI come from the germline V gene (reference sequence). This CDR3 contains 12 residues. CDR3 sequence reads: CASRINSYEQYF. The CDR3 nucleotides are TGTGCCAGCAGAATTAACTCCTACGAGCAGTACTTC.

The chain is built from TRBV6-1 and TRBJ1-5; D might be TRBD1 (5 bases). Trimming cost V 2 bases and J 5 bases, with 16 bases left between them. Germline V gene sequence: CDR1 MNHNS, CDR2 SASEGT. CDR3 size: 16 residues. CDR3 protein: CASSESPTQGYQPQHF. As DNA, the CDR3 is TGTGCCAGCAGTGAATCCCCCACCCAGGGCTATCAGCCCCAGCATTTT.

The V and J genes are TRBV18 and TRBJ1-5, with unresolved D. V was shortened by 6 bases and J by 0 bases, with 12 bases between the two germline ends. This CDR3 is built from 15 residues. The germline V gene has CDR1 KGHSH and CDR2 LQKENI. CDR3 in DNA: TGTGCCAGCTCTCCCTTAGGAGATAGCAATCAGCCCCAGCATTTT. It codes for CASSPLGDSNQPQHF.

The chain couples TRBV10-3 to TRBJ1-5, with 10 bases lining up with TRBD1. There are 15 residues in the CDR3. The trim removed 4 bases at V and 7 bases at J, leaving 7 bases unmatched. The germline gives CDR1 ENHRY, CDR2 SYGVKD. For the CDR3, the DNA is TGTGCCATCAGTGGGGACAGGGGTGAAGAACAGCCCCAGCATTTT. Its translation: CAISGDRGEEQPQHF.

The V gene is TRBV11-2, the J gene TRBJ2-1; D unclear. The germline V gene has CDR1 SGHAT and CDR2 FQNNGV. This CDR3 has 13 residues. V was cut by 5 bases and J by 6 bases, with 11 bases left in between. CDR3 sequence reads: CASSVGFSNEQFF. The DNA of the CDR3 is TGTGCCAGCAGCGTCGGTTTTAGCAATGAGCAGTTCTTC.

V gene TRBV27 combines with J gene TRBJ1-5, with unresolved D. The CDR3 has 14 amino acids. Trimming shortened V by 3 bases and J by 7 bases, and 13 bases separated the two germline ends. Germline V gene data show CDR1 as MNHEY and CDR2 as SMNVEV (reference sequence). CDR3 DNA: TGTGCCAGCAGTTTTGGAGCCGGCGGACAGCCCCAGCATTTT. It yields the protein CASSFGAGGQPQHF.

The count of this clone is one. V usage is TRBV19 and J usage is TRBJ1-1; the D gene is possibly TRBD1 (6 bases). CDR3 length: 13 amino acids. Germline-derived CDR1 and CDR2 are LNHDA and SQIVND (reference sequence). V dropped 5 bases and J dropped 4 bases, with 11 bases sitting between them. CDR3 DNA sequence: TGTGCCAGTAGTCTCACAGGGCCCACTGAAGCTTTCTTT. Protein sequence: CASSLTGPTEAFF.

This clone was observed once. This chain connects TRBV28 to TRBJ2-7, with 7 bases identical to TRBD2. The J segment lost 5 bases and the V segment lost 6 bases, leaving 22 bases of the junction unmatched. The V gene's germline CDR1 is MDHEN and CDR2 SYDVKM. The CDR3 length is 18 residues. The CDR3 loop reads CASSPTVGKAGWENEQYF. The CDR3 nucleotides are TGTGCCAGCAGCCCGACAGTGGGAAAAGCGGGGTGGGAGAACGAGCAGTACTTC. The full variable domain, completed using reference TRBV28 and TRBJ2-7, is DVKVTQSSRYLVKRTGEKVFLECVQDMDHENMFWYRQDPGLGLRLIYFSYDVKMKEKGDIPEGYSVSREKKERFSLILESASTNQTSMYLCASSPTVGKAGWENEQYFGPGTRLTVT.

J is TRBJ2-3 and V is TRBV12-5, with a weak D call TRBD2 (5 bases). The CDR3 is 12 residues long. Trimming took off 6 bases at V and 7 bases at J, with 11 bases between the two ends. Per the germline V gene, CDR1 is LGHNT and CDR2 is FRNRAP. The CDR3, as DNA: TGTGCTAGTGGAACGGACTCGAATACGCAGTATTTT. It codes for CASGTDSNTQYF.

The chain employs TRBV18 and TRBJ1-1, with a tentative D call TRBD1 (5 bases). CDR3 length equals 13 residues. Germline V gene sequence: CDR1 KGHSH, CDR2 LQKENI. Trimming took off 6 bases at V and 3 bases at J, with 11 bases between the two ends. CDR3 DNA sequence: TGTGCCAGCTCCAGGGAAAGGGACACTGAAGCTTTCTTT. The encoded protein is CASSRERDTEAFF.

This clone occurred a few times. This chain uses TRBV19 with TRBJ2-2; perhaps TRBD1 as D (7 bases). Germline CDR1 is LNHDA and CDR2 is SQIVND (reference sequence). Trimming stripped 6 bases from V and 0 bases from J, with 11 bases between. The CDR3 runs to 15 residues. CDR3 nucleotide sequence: TGTGCCAGTAGGGAGGGACAGACGAACACCGGGGAGCTGTTTTTT. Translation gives CASREGQTNTGELFF. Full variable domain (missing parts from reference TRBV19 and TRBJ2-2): DGGITQSPKYLFRKEGQNVTLSCEQNLNHDAMYWYRQDPGQGLRLIYYSQIVNDFQKGDIAEGYSVSREKKESFPLTVTSAQKNPTAFYLCASREGQTNTGELFFGEGSRLTVL.

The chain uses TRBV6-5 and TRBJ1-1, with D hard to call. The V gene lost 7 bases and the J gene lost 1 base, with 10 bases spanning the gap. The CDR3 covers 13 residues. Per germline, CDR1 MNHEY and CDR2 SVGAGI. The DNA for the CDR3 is TGTGCCAGCACCCTCCTCGGGAACACTGAAGCTTTCTTT. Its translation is CASTLLGNTEAFF.